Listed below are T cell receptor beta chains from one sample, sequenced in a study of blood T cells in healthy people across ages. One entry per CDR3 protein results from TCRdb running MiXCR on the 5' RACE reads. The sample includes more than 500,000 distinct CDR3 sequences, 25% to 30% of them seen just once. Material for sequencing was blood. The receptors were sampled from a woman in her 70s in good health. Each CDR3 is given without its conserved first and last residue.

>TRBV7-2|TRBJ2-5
ASSQGRTGETQY
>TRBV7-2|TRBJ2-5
ASSSGGTLQETQY
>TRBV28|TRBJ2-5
ASSFPPTGKFGTQY
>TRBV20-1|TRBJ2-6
SARPDSGANVLT
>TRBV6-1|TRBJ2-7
ASSEKAGGLGEQY
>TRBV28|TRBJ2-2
ASTWGLADTGELF
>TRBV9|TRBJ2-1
ASSAIGRGAYNEQF
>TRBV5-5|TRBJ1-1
ASSRGTVNTEAF
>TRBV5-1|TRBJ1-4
ASSLEAGQREKRF
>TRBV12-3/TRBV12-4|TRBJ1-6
ASSWDRINSPLH
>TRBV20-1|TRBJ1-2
SARAGTYGYT
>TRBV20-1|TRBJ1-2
SAVTGTTNYGYT
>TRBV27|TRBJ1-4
ASSSYRGRNEKLF
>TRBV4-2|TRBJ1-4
ASSQPQGVNEKLF
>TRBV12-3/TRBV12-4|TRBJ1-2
ASIFRGGSGYT
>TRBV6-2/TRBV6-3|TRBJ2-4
ASILAGAATKNIQY
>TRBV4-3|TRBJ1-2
ASSGSVGPHYGYT
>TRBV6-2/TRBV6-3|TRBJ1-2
ASSNLGGYT
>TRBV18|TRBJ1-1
ASSAGPENTEAF
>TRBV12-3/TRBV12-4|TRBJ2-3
ASSLQAGAGPDTQY
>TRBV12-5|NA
ASGRFYEQY
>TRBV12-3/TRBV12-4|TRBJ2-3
ASSLETGQGADTQY
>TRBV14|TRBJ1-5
ASSQTGMGQPQH
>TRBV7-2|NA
ASSLAQQNEQF
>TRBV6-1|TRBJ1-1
ASSPQALGTEAF
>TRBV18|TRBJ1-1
ASSSTSVNTEAF
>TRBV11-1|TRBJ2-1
ASSPKLAGTYNEQF
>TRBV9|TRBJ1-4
ASSVGQPAEKLF
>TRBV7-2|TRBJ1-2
ASSLVQGEDGYT
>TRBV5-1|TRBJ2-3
ASSTGVDSGEADTQY
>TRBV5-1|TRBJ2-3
ASSLGGARTDTQY
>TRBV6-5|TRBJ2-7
ASSYSRARQSYEQY
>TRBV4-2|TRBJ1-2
ASSQERWSGYT
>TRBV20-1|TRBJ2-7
SARALGTGETYEQY
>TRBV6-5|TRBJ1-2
ASRPGQAQYGYT